This T cell receptor beta chain was obtained from a study of T cell responses to AZD1222 COVID-19 vaccine. At the level of the study: Some second doses came at about 4 weeks and others at about 12 weeks; these were pooled. Overall study results and limits: Spike-specific TCR breadth and depth rose after two AZD1222 doses. Mostly white British, mostly female donors; authors suggested clonal diversity may be underestimated. Across the whole spike, CD4 TCRs peaked at regions 160-218 and 743-854.

In germline, CDR1 is GTSNPN, CDR2 SVGIG (reference sequence). The V end was cut by 3 bases, the J end by 8 bases, with 10 bases between. The CDR3 is 12 amino acids. Some clones are missing from TCRdb's copy, which holds only in-frame ones; the method was immunoSEQ multiplex PCR. The sample yields about 140,000 clones, 89% seen once. This clone was detected a few times. Its antigen remains unidentified. The TCR comes from an adult in good health. The chain has TRBV30 and TRBJ1-4; D is unresolved. The sample consisted of peripheral blood, taken on day 0 of AZD1222 vaccination. The CDR3 reads CAWSRIREKLFF. The CDR3 DNA reads TGTGCCTGGAGCCGAATCCGAGAAAAACTGTTTTTT.